The present T cell receptor (beta chain) was sequenced within a study of blood T cell repertoires in COVID-19. Study-level information: Italy, Spain and the United States were the sources of the convalescent and acute COVID-19 samples. PBMCs, B-cell-depleted T cells, or T cells were the source of the cDNA or gDNA that made up the material.

In the source study's methods: Reference gene primer amplification yielded estimated nucleated cell counts. Measured with immunoSEQ multiplex PCR; TCRdb has only the in-frame clones, and not every one. The V and J calls and clone size come from that table; D and trimming were worked out from the DNA. The sample holds 110,000 or so clones, 70% to 90% seen once. The CDR3 consists of 14 residues. Germline trimming cut 4 bases from V and 2 bases from J; bases unmatched to any gene: 4. Germline lookup yields CDR1 MDHEN and CDR2 SYDVKM. This receptor was identified in a woman between 65 and 79 years old who had recovered from COVID-19. V is TRBV28 and J is TRBJ2-5; 7 bases are a match to TRBD1. Sequencing was carried out using peripheral blood. CDR3: CASSSGQLQETQYF. CDR3 DNA sequence: TGTGCCAGCAGTTCGGGACAGTTGCAAGAGACCCAGTACTTC.